Below, 20 T cell receptor beta chains from the same sample are listed, as sequenced in a study of blood T cell repertoires in COVID-19. Libraries were prepared by immunoSEQ multiplex PCR; TCRdb keeps only in-frame clonotypes and omits some of them. The table records approximately 250,000 clones, 80% to 90% of them present only once. The sample consisted of peripheral blood. The receptors stem from a man aged 60 to 69 with acute or convalescent COVID-19.

About this clone itself: Other nucleotide sequences in the sample specify the same CDR3. The chain combines TRBV19 with TRBJ2-7, with 8 bases aligning to TRBD1. The CDR3 length is 14 residues. J was trimmed by 4 bases and V by 2 bases; bases with no gene match: 4. From germline, CDR1 is LNHDA and CDR2 SQIVND (reference sequence). The CDR3 spells CASSIRDRRYEQYF. The CDR3 nucleotides are TGTGCCAGTAGTATACGGGACAGGAGATACGAGCAGTACTTC. The full variable domain, with the rest looked up from reference TRBV19 and TRBJ2-7, is DGGITQSPKYLFRKEGQNVTLSCEQNLNHDAMYWYRQDPGQGLRLIYYSQIVNDFQKGDIAEGYSVSREKKESFPLTVTSAQKNPTAFYLCASSIRDRRYEQYFGPGTRLTVT.

The genes are TRBV7-2 and TRBJ1-2, with D tentatively TRBD1 (6 bases). The CDR3 totals 14 residues. The V end was cut by 3 bases, the J end by 4 bases, with 12 bases between. In germline, CDR1 is SGHTA, CDR2 FQGNSA. CDR3 protein: CASSFPDRIYGYTF. The CDR3 DNA is TGTGCCAGCAGCTTCCCCGACAGGATCTATGGCTACACCTTC.

The rearrangement joins TRBV4-1 to TRBJ2-7; tentative D call: TRBD1 (6 bases). Germline assignment: CDR1 MGHRA and CDR2 YSYEKL. Trimming pared 4 bases from V and 1 base from J, leaving 14 bases between. The CDR3 extends over 15 amino acids. In DNA, the CDR3 is TGCGCCAGCAGCCGAACCAGGGGTTTTTCCTACGAGCAGTACTTC. Protein sequence: CASSRTRGFSYEQYF.

The chain combines TRBV5-4 with TRBJ2-7; 12 nucleotides agree with TRBD2. Germline-derived CDR1 and CDR2 are SGHNT and YYREEE (reference sequence). With 2 bases clipped from V and 5 bases from J, the junction kept 11 bases outside the gene matches. The CDR3 length is 17 residues. CDR3 amino acids: CASSFYTGLAGPDEQYF. The CDR3 DNA follows: TGTGCCAGCAGCTTTTACACCGGACTAGCGGGACCCGACGAGCAGTACTTC.

J is TRBJ2-5 and V is TRBV7-6; TRBD1 matches at 7 bases. The CDR3 loop spans 13 amino acids. Germline V gives CDR1 SGHVS, CDR2 FNYEAQ. V was pared by 5 bases and J by 5 bases, with 5 bases of the junction left unmatched. The DNA of the CDR3 is TGTGCCAGCAGCCCAACAGGGGTGGAGACCCAGTACTTC. This encodes CASSPTGVETQYF.

The rearrangement uses TRBV5-4 and TRBJ2-7; D is perhaps TRBD2 (5 bases). Germline assignment: CDR1 SGHNT and CDR2 YYREEE (reference sequence). The CDR3 consists of 15 residues. V was shortened by 3 bases and J by 7 bases, with 20 bases between the two germline ends. The CDR3 is CASSSITTGSREQYF. The CDR3 coding sequence is TGTGCCAGCAGCTCTATTACGACGGGATCTCGGGAGCAGTACTTC.

J is TRBJ2-3 and V is TRBV28, with 13 bases identical to TRBD2. Per the germline V gene, CDR1 is MDHEN and CDR2 is SYDVKM. The J segment lost 5 bases and the V segment lost 4 bases, leaving 12 bases of the junction unmatched. The CDR3 sequence is 18 residues long. CDR3 residues: CASSYYGLAGDLRDTQYF. CDR3 nucleotides: TGTGCCAGCAGTTACTATGGACTAGCGGGAGATTTGAGAGATACGCAGTATTTT.

The chain carries TRBV7-3 and TRBJ1-2, with 7 bases fitting TRBD1. From germline, CDR1 is SGHTA and CDR2 FQGTGA. CDR3 length: 15 amino acids. Losses at the gene ends were 5 bases for V and 4 bases for J; bases not matched to a gene: 10. This CDR3 reads CASSRDRATSYGYTF. As DNA, the CDR3 is TGTGCCAGCAGCCGCGACAGGGCGACGTCCTATGGCTACACCTTC.

V and J are TRBV5-4 and TRBJ2-5; D remains unclear. This CDR3 has 12 residues. V gave up 3 bases and J gave up 5 bases, with 8 bases separating them. Germline V gives CDR1 SGHNT, CDR2 YYREEE (reference sequence). CDR3 residues: CASSSTRETQYF. CDR3 nucleotides: TGTGCCAGCAGCTCAACGCGGGAGACCCAGTACTTC.

The V gene is TRBV3-1 (or the pseudogene TRBV3-2), the J gene TRBJ2-3; TRBD2 aligns across 9 bases. Germline V gives CDR1 LGHDT, CDR2 YNNKEL (reference sequence). V gave up 0 bases and J gave up 7 bases; unmatched junction bases: 5. The CDR3 has 15 amino acids. CDR3 residues: CASSQEGSGSHTQYF. Written as DNA, the CDR3 is TGTGCCAGCAGCCAAGAAGGTAGCGGGAGCCATACGCAGTATTTT.

CDR3 sequence reads: CASSRLGLAVGETQYF. The CDR3 DNA reads as TGTGCCAGCAGCCGACTAGGACTAGCGGTAGGAGAGACCCAGTACTTC. The V and J genes are TRBV3-1 (or the pseudogene TRBV3-2) and TRBJ2-5; TRBD2 matches at 10 bases. Per germline, CDR1 LGHDT and CDR2 YNNKEL (reference sequence). The CDR3 is 16 amino acids. Trimming cost V 4 bases and J 4 bases; bases outside gene matches: 9.

This clone has just a few counts. This sequence joins TRBV2 and TRBJ1-3; D gene uncertain. Germline V gene sequence: CDR1 SNHLY, CDR2 FYNNEI. The CDR3 totals 16 residues. The V end lost 6 bases, the J end lost 6 bases, and 21 bases lay between the germline ends. CDR3 sequence reads: CASSAGIQLPINTIYF. Written as DNA, the CDR3 is TGTGCCAGCAGCGCCGGGATTCAGCTTCCTATAAACACCATATATTTT.

This chain joins TRBV7-3 and TRBJ2-1; 8 bases map to TRBD2. Germline CDR1 SGHTA, CDR2 FQGTGA. V lost 5 bases and J lost 2; bases outside the gene matches: 8. The CDR3 consists of 16 residues. The CDR3 here is CASSPLGSGAYNEQFF. CDR3 nucleotide sequence: TGTGCCAGCAGCCCCCTGGGTAGCGGGGCCTACAATGAGCAGTTCTTC. Supplemented by reference TRBV7-3 and TRBJ2-1, the full variable domain reads GAGVSQTPSNKVTEKGKYVELRCDPISGHTALYWYRQSLGQGPEFLIYFQGTGAADDSGLPNDRFFAVRPEGSVSTLKIQRTERGDSAVYLCASSPLGSGAYNEQFFGPGTRLTVL.

This chain joins TRBV5-6 and TRBJ1-1, with D uncertain. From germline, CDR1 is SGHDT and CDR2 YYEEEE. Trimming pared 2 bases from V and 3 bases from J, leaving 17 bases between. The CDR3 is 16 amino acids. CDR3 in DNA: TGTGCCAGCAGCTTTAGACACATAATGAGGGACACTGAAGCTTTCTTT. Translated: CASSFRHIMRDTEAFF.

V usage is TRBV4-1 and J usage is TRBJ1-1, with TRBD1 as a possible D gene (6 bases). In germline, CDR1 is MGHRA, CDR2 YSYEKL. The CDR3 runs to 15 residues. V was trimmed by 1 base and J by 3 bases, leaving 12 bases between them. The CDR3 spells CASSQADRDYTEAFF. The CDR3 DNA sequence: TGCGCCAGCAGCCAAGCGGACAGAGACTACACTGAAGCTTTCTTT.

The chain links TRBV2 to TRBJ1-5; TRBD1 might be the D (5 bases). Germline CDR1 reads SNHLY; CDR2 reads FYNNEI. Trimming shortened V by 8 bases and J by 3 bases, and 17 bases separated the two germline ends. CDR3 length: 15 residues. In DNA form, the CDR3 reads TGTGCCAGCTGCTCGGAGGGGATTAACAATCAGCCCCAGCATTTT. This encodes CASCSEGINNQPQHF. Full variable domain (outside the CDR3, taken from reference TRBV2 and TRBJ1-5): EPEVTQTPSHQVTQMGQEVILRCVPISNHLYFYWYRQILGQKVEFLVSFYNNEISEKSEIFDDQFSVERPDGSNFTLKIRSTKLEDSAMYFCASCSEGINNQPQHFGDGTRLSIL.

The chain is built from TRBV4-1 and TRBJ2-7; possibly TRBD2 for D (5 bases). This CDR3 has 14 residues. V gave up 1 base and J gave up 5 bases, with 12 bases separating them. In germline, CDR1 is MGHRA, CDR2 YSYEKL. CDR3 coding DNA: TGCGCCAGCAGCCAAGCACTAGGCGGCGACGAGCAGTACTTC. It translates to CASSQALGGDEQYF.

This rearrangement joins TRBV28 to TRBJ1-1; D uncertain. This CDR3 spans 13 amino acids. Trimming removed 3 bases at V and 1 base at J, with 6 bases between. The germline V gene has CDR1 MDHEN and CDR2 SYDVKM. CDR3 protein: CASSFEGNTEAFF. CDR3 sequence (DNA): TGTGCCAGCAGTTTTGAGGGGAACACTGAAGCTTTCTTT.

The V and J genes are TRBV7-3 and TRBJ2-3, with 9 bases fitting TRBD2. The CDR3 length is 19 residues. Unmatched junction bases numbered 13, after V lost 1 base and J lost 2 bases. The germline V gene has CDR1 SGHTA and CDR2 FQGTGA. The CDR3 sequence: CASSLRPRGGGRDTDTQYF. In DNA form, the CDR3 reads TGTGCCAGCAGCTTAAGACCTAGGGGCGGCGGGAGGGACACAGATACGCAGTATTTT.

The rearrangement joins TRBV6-6 to TRBJ2-3, with TRBD2 matching 7 bases. V lost 0 bases, J lost 4 bases, and 4 bases stayed unmatched. The CDR3 has 15 amino acids. The germline gives CDR1 MNHNY, CDR2 SVGAGI (reference sequence). For the CDR3, the DNA is TGTGCCAGCAGTTACTCTCCTCTAGCGGCAGATACGCAGTATTTT. Translated: CASSYSPLAADTQYF.